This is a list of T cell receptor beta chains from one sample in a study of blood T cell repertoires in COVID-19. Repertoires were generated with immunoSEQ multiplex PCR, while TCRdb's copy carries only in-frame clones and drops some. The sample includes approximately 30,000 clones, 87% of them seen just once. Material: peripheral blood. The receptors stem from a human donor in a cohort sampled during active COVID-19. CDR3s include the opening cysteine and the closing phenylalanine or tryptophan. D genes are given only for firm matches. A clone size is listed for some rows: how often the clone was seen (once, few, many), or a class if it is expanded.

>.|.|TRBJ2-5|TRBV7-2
TGTGCCAGCAGATTAAGGGGCGCTGAGACCCAGTACTTC
CASRLRGAETQYF
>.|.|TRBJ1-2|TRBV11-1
TGTGCCAGCAGCTTATCTCGGGCTAACTATGGCTACACCTTC
CASSLSRANYGYTF
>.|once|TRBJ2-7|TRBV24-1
TGTGCCACCAGTGATTCAACGGGAAGTGACGCCTACGAGCAGTACTTC
CATSDSTGSDAYEQYF
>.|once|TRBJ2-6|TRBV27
TGTGCCAGCAGCTTTCAGGGTGTGAACTCTGGGGCCAACGTCCTGACTTTC
CASSFQGVNSGANVLTF
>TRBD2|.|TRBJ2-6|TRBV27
TGTGCCAGCAGGACCTTTCTAGCGGGGGGGTCTGGGGCCAACGTCCTGACTTTC
CASRTFLAGGSGANVLTF
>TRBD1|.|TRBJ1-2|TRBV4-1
TGCGCCAGCAGCCAAGGACAGGGGAGCTATGGCTACACCTTC
CASSQGQGSYGYTF
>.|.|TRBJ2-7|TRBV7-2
TGTGCCAGCAGCTTAGCGGGGGGGCCGTCGTACGAGCAGTACTTC
CASSLAGGPSYEQYF
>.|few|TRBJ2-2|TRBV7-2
TGTGCCAGCAGCTTCGACTATTCTGACGGGGAGCTGTTTTTT
CASSFDYSDGELFF
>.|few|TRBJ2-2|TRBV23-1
TGCGCCAGCAGTCTACAGGGAGCCGGGGAGCTGTTTTTT
CASSLQGAGELFF
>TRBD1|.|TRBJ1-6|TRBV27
TGTGCCAGCAGAAGGACAGGGAGATTCAATTCACCCCTCCACTTT
CASRRTGRFNSPLHF
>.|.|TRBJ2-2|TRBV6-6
TGTGCCAGCACCAAAGATACGACAGGGAACACCGGGGAGCTGTTTTTT
CASTKDTTGNTGELFF
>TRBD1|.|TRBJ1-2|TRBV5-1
TGCGCCAGCAGCTCCGGGACAGGCGGTTCAAGCTACACCTTC
CASSSGTGGSSYTF
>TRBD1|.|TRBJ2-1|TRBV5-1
TGCGCCAGCAGCCCGGAGGGACAGGGGGTTGAGCAGTTCTTC
CASSPEGQGVEQFF
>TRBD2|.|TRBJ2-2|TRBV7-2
TGTGCCAGCAGCTTTCTAGCGGGGGACACCGGGGAGCTGTTTTTT
CASSFLAGDTGELFF
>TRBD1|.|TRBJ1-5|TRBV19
TGTGCCAGTAGTATCTTAAAGGGGACAGGGCTAAGGCAGCCCCAGCATTTT
CASSILKGTGLRQPQHF
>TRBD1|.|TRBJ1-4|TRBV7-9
TGTGCCAGCAGCTTACAGGGACAGGCAACTAATGAAAAACTGTTTTTT
CASSLQGQATNEKLFF
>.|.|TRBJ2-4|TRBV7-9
TGTGCCAGCAGCTTACACGCAGGGTGGACTACCAAAAACATTCAGTACTTC
CASSLHAGWTTKNIQYF
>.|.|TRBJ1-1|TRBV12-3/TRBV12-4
TGTGCCAGCACCAAACAGGGAGACACTGAAGCTTTCTTT
CASTKQGDTEAFF
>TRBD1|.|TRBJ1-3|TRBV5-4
TGTGCCAGCAGCCGACAGGGCGCTGGAAACACCATATATTTT
CASSRQGAGNTIYF
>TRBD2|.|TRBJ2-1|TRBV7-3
TGTGCCAGCAGCGCTAACGCTATCGCTAGCGGGGATTACAATGAGCAGTTCTTC
CASSANAIASGDYNEQFF
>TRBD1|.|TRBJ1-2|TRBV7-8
TGTGCCAGCAGCTTAAGGCGGACAGGGGTTGATGGCTACACCTTC
CASSLRRTGVDGYTF
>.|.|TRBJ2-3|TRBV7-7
TGTGCCAGCAGCTTAATCGAGGGATCCACAGATACGCAGTATTTT
CASSLIEGSTDTQYF
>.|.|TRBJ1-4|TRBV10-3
TGTGCCATCAGTGACAGGGGTCTCCCGGGCACTAATGAAAAACTGTTTTTT
CAISDRGLPGTNEKLFF
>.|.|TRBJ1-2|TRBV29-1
TGCAGCGTTTTGTCGGGGAGCAACTATGGCTACACCTTC
CSVLSGSNYGYTF
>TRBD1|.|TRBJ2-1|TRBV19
TGTGCCAGTAGTCCCCGCCGGGACAGGGTGGTCTTC
CASSPRRDRVVF
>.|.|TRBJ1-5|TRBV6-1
TGTGCCAGCAGTGAAGGACTGGGCAATCAGCCCCAGCATTTT
CASSEGLGNQPQHF
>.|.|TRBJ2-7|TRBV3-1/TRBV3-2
TGTGCCAGCAGCCATCAGGGTTCTGGCGAGCAGTACTTC
CASSHQGSGEQYF
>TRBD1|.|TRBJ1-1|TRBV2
TGTGCCAGCAGGCTACAGGGGGAAGCTTTCTTT
CASRLQGEAFF
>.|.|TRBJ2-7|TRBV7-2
TGTGCCAGCAGCGCCCAGGGGGGAACCTACGAGCAGTACTTC
CASSAQGGTYEQYF
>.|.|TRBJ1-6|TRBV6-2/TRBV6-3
TGTGCCAGCAGTTACTCCCCAGGCCGGACTAGCTCCTATAATTCACCCCTCCACTTT
CASSYSPGRTSSYNSPLHF
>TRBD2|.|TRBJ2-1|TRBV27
TGTGCCAGCAGTTTAGAGCTAGCGGGGGCAAACTACAATGAGCAGTTCTTC
CASSLELAGANYNEQFF
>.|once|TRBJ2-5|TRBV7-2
TGTGCCAGCAGCTCCCGGGGGGCCCGGGAGACCCAGTACTTC
CASSSRGARETQYF
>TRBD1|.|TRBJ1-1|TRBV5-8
TGTGCCAGCAGCTTGTACCAGGGGGGAACCCCTGAAGCTTTCTTT
CASSLYQGGTPEAFF
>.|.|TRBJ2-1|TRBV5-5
TGTGCCAGCAGTGCGGGCGGGGCGGTAGCCAATGAGCAGTTCTTC
CASSAGGAVANEQFF
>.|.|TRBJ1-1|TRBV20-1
TGCAGTGCCTGGACATTTAAGGGCGCTTTCTTT
CSAWTFKGAFF
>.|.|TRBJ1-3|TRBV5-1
TGCGCCAGCAGCTTGGGAGGCAGCTATGCAGGAAACACCATATATTTT
CASSLGGSYAGNTIYF